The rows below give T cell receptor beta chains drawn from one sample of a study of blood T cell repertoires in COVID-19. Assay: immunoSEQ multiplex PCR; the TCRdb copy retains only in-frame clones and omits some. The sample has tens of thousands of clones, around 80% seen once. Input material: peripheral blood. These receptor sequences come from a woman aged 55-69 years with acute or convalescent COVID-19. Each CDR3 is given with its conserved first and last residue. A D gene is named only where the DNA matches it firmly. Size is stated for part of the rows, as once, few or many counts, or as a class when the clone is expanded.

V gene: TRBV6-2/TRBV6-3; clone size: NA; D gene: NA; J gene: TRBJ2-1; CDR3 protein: CASSPTENEQFF; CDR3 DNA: TGTGCCAGCAGCCCTACCGAGAATGAGCAGTTCTTC
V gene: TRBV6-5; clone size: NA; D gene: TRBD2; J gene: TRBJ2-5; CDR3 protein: CASILAGPQETQYF; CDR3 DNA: TGTGCCAGCATCCTAGCGGGGCCCCAAGAGACCCAGTACTTC
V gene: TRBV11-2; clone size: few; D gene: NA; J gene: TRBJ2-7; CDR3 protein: CASRLDEQYF; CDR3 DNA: TGTGCCTCCAGATTGGACGAGCAGTACTTC
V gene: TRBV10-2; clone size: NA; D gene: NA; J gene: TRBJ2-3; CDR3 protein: CASSEKDSWSTDTQYF; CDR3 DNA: TGCGCCAGCAGTGAGAAGGACTCATGGAGCACAGATACGCAGTATTTT
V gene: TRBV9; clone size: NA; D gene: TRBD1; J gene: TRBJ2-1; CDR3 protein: CASSSEDRGKNEQFF; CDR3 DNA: TGTGCCAGCAGCTCCGAGGACAGGGGAAAGAATGAGCAGTTCTTC
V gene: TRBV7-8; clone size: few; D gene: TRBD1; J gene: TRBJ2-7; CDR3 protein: CASSLGDRREQYF; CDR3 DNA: TGTGCCAGCAGCTTAGGGGACAGGAGGGAGCAGTACTTC
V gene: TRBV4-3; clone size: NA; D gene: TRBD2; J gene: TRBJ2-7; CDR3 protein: CASSQARGGEAYEQYF; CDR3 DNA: TGCGCCAGCAGCCAAGCCCGGGGGGGGGAAGCCTACGAGCAGTACTTC
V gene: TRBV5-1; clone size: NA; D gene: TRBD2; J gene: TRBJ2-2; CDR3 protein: CASRRTSVTGELFF; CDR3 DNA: TGCGCCAGCAGACGGACTAGCGTCACCGGGGAGCTGTTTTTT
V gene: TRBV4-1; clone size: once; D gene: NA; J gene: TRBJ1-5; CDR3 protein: CASSQTVDQPQHF; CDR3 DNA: TGCGCCAGCAGCCAAACAGTGGATCAGCCCCAGCATTTT
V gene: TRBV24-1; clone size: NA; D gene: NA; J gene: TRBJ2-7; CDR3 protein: CATSDGLHEQYF; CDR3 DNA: TGTGCCACCAGTGACGGGTTGCACGAGCAGTACTTC
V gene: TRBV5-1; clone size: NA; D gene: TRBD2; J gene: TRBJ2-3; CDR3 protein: CASSETSSGTDTQYF; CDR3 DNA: TGCGCCAGCAGCGAGACTAGCTCCGGCACAGATACGCAGTATTTT
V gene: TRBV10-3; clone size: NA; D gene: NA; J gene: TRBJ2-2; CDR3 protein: CAISLAGELFF; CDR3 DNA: TGTGCCATCAGCCTAGCCGGGGAGCTGTTTTTT
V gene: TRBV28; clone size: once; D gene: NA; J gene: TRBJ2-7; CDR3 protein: CATTRGVYEQYF; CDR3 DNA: TGTGCCACAACCCGGGGAGTATACGAGCAGTACTTC
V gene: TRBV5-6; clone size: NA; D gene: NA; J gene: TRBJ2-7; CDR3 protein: CASSWTDDEQYF; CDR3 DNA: TGTGCCAGCAGCTGGACAGACGACGAGCAGTACTTC
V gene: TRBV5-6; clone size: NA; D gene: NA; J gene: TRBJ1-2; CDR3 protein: CASSSGGDYGYTF; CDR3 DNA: TGTGCCAGCAGCTCGGGAGGAGACTATGGCTACACCTTC
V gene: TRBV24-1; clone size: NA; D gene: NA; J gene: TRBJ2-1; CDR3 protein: CATSDPGPVDNEQFF; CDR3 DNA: TGTGCCACCAGTGATCCTGGGCCGGTTGACAATGAGCAGTTCTTC
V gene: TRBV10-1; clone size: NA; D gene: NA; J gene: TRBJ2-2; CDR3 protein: CASRDGGGTGELFF; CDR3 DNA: TGCGCCAGCAGGGACGGGGGTGGCACCGGGGAGCTGTTTTTT
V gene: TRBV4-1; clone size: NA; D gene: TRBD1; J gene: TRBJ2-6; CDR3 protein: CASSQGQGSGANVLTF; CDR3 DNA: TGCGCCAGCAGCCAAGGACAGGGCTCTGGGGCCAACGTCCTGACTTTC
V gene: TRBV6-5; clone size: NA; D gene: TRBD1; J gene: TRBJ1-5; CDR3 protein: CASAEPTGDGQPQHF; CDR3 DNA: TGTGCCAGTGCGGAGCCGACAGGGGATGGTCAGCCCCAGCATTTT
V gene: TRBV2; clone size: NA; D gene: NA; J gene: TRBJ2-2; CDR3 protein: CASSVLYLNTGELFF; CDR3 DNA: TGTGCCAGCAGTGTCCTCTACTTGAACACCGGGGAGCTGTTTTTT
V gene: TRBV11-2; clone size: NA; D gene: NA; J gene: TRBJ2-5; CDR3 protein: CASSRPQGRETQYF; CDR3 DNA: TGTGCCAGCAGCCGCCCCCAGGGAAGGGAGACCCAGTACTTC
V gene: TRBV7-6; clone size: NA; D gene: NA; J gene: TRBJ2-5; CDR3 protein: CASSFTGYETQYF; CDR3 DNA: TGTGCCAGCAGCTTTACAGGGTACGAGACCCAGTACTTC
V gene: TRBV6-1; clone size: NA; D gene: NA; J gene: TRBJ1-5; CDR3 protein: CASSEIPPGGHQPQHF; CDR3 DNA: TGTGCCAGCAGTGAAATCCCGCCGGGGGGCCATCAGCCCCAGCATTTT
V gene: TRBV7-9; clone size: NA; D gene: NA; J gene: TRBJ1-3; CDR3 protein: CASSLESGAIGNTIYF; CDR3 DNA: TGTGCCAGCAGCTTAGAATCTGGGGCGATTGGAAACACCATATATTTT
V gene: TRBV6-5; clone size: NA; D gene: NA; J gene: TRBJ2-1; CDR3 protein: CASRGSTNEQFF; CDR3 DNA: TGTGCCAGCCGGGGGTCTACCAATGAGCAGTTCTTC
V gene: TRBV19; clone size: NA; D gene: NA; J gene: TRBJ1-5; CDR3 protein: CASSEVGVGGIGNQPQHF; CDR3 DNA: TGTGCCAGTAGCGAGGTAGGGGTGGGGGGAATTGGCAATCAGCCCCAGCATTTT
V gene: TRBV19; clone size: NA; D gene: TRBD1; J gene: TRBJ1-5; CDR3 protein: CASSTGTGGGQPQHF; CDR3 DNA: TGTGCCAGTAGTACCGGGACAGGGGGGGGTCAGCCCCAGCATTTT
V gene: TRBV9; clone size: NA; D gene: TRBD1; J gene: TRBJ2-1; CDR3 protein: CASSAIQGAAYNEQFF; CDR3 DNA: TGTGCCAGCAGCGCAATACAGGGGGCCGCCTACAATGAGCAGTTCTTC